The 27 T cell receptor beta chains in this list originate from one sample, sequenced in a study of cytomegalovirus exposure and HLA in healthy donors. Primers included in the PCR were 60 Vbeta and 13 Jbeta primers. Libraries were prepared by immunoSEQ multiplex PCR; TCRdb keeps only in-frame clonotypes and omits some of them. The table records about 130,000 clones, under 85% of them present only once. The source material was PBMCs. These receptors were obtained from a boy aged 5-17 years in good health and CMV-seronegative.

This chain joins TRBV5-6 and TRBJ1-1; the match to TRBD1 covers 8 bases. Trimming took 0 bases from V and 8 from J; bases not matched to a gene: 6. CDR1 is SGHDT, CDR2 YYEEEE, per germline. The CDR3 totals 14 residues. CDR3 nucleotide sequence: TGTGCCAGCAGCTTGGCCGGGGCAGGGGGCGAAGCTTTCTTT. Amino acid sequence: CASSLAGAGGEAFF.

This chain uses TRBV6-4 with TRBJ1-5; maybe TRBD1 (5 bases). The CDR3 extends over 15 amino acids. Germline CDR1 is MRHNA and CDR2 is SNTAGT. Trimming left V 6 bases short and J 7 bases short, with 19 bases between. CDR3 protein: CASSVTQELGQPQHF. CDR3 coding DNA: TGTGCCAGCAGCGTCACACAGGAACTGGGGCAGCCCCAGCATTTT.

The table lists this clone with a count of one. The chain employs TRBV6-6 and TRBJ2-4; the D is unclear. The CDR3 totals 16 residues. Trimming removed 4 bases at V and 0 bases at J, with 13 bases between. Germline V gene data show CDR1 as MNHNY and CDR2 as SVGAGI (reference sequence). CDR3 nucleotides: TGTGCCAGCAGTTCACACAGAAAGTTAGCCAAAAACATTCAGTACTTC. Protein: CASSSHRKLAKNIQYF.

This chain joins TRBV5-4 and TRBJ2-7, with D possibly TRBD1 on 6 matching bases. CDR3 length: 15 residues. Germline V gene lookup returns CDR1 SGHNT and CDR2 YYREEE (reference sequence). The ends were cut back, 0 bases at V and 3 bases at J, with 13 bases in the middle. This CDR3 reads CASSLVVWTVYEQYF. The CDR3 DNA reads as TGTGCCAGCAGCTTGGTGGTCTGGACAGTCTACGAGCAGTACTTC.

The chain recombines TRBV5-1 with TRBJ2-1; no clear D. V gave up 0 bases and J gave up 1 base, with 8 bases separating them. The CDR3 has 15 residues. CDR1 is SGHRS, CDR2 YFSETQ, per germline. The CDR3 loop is CASSLGSQSYNEQFF. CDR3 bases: TGCGCCAGCAGCTTGGGCAGTCAGTCCTACAATGAGCAGTTCTTC.

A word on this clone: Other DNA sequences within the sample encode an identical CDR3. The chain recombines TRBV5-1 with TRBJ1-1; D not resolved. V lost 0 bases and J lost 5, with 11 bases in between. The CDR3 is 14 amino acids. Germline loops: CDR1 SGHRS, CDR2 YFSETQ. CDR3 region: CASSLAGFGTEAFF. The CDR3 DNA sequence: TGCGCCAGCAGCTTGGCGGGATTTGGGACTGAAGCTTTCTTT.

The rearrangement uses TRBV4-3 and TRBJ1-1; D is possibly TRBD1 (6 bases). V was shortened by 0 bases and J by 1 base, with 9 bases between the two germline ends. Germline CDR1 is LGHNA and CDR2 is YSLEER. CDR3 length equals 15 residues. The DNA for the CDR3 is TGCGCCAGCAGCCAAGATGCACAGGGGAACACTGAAGCTTTCTTT. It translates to CASSQDAQGNTEAFF.

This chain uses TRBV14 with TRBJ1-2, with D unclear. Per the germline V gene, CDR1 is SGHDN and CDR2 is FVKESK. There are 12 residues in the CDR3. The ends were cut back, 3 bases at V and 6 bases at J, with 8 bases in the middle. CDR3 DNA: TGTGCCAGCAGCCAGGTGAGGGATGGCTACACCTTC. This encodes CASSQVRDGYTF. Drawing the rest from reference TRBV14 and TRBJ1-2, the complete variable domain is EAGVTQFPSHSVIEKGQTVTLRCDPISGHDNLYWYRRVMGKEIKFLLHFVKESKQDESGMPNNRFLAERTGGTYSTLKVQPAELEDSGVYFCASSQVRDGYTFGSGTRLTVV.

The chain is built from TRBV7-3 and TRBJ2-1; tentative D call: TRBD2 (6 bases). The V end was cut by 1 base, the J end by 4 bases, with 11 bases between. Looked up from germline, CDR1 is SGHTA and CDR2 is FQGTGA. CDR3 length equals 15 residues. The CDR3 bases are TGTGCCAGCAGCTTAATGGCGGGGAATTACAATGAGCAGTTCTTC. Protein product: CASSLMAGNYNEQFF.

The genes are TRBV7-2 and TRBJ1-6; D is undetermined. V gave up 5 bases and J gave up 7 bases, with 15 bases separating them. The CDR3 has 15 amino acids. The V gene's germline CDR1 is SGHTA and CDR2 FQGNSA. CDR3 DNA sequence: TGTGCCAGCAGCCCAACTTTCAAGTACAATTCACCCCTCCACTTT. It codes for CASSPTFKYNSPLHF.

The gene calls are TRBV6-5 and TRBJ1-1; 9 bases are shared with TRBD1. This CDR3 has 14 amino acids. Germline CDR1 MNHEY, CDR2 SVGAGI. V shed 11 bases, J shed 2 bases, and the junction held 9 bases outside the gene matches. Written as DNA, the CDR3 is TGTGCCCGCACCAAGGACAGGGGAAACACTGAAGCTTTCTTT. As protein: CARTKDRGNTEAFF.

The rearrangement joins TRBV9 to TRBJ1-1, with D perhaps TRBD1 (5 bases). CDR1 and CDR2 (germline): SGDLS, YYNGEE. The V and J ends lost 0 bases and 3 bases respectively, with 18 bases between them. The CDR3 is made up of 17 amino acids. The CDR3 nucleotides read TGTGCCAGCAGCGTAGACCCCGGAGGGGCGATGCACACTGAAGCTTTCTTT. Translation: CASSVDPGGAMHTEAFF.

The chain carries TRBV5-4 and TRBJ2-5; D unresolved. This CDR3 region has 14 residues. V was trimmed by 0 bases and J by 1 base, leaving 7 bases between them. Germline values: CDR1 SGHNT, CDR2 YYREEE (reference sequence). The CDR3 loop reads CASSLGSVQETQYF. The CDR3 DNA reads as TGTGCCAGCAGCTTGGGGAGCGTCCAAGAGACCCAGTACTTC.

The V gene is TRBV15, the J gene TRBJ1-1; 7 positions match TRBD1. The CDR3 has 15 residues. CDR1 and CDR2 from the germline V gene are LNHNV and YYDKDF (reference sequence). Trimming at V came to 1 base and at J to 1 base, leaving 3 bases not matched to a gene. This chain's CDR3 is CATSRVTGQNTEAFF. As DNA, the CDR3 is TGTGCCACCAGCAGAGTGACAGGGCAGAACACTGAAGCTTTCTTT.

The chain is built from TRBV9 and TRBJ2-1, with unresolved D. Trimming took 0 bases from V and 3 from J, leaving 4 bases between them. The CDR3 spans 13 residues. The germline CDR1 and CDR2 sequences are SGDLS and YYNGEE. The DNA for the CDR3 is TGTGCCAGCAGCGTAGACAGCTACAATGAGCAGTTCTTC. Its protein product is CASSVDSYNEQFF.

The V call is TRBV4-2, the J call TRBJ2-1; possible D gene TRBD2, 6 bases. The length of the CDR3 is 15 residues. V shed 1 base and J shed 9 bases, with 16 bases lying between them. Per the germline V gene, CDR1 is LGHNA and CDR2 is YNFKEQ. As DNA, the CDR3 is TGTGCCAGCAGCCAAGTAACGGGACTTGAGCTTGAGCAGTTCTTC. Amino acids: CASSQVTGLELEQFF.

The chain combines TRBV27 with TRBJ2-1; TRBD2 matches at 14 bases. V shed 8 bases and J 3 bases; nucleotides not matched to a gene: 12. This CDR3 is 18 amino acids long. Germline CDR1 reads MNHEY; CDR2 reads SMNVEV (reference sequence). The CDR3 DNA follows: TGTGCCAGCTGCTACCTCGGGACTAGCGGGAGCTGCTACAATGAGCAGTTCTTC. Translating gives CASCYLGTSGSCYNEQFF.

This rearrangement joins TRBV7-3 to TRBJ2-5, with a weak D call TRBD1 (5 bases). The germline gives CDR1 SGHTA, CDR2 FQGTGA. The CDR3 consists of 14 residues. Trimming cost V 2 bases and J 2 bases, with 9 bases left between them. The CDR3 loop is CASSLQGFQETQYF. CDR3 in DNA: TGTGCCAGCAGCTTACAGGGATTTCAAGAGACCCAGTACTTC.

As DNA, the CDR3 is TGTGCCAGCAGTTCGACAGGCCTTCATCAGCCCCAGCATTTT. Its protein is CASSSTGLHQPQHF. This chain uses TRBV27 with TRBJ1-5, with a possible D match to TRBD1 (6 bases). The CDR3 runs to 14 residues. From germline, CDR1 is MNHEY and CDR2 SMNVEV (reference sequence). Trimming took off 4 bases at V and 5 bases at J, with 12 bases between the two ends.

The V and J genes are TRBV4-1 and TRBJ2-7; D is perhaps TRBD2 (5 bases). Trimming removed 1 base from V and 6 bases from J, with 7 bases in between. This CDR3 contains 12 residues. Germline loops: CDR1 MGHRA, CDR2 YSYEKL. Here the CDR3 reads CASSQGGSEQYF. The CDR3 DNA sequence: TGCGCCAGCAGCCAAGGAGGGTCCGAGCAGTACTTC.

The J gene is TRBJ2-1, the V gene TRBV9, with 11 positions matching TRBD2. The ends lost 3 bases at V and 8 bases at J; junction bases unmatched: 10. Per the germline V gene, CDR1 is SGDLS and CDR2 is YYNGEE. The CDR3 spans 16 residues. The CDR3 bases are TGTGCCAGCAGCGCCAAGCCTAGCGGGGGGTTCGATGAGCAGTTCTTC. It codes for CASSAKPSGGFDEQFF.

The DNA for the CDR3 is TGTGCTAGTGGTTTTGGAGCGGGGGGGCCGGAGACCCAGTACTTC. Its translation: CASGFGAGGPETQYF. The V call is TRBV12-5, the J call TRBJ2-5, with 10 positions matching TRBD2. In germline, CDR1 is LGHNT, CDR2 FRNRAP. V lost 3 bases to trimming and J lost 5 bases; unmatched junction nucleotides: 6. The CDR3 totals 15 residues.

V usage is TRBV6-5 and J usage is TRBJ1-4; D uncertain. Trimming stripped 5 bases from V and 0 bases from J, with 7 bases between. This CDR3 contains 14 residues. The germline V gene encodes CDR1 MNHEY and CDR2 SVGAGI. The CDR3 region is CASSPTSTNEKLFF. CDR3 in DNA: TGTGCCAGCAGTCCGACATCAACTAATGAAAAACTGTTTTTT.

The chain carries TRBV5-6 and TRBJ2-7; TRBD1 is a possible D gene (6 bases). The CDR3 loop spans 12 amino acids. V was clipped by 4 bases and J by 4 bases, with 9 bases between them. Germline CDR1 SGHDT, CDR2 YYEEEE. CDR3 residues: CASSGTQYEQYF. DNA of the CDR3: TGTGCCAGCAGCGGGACACAATACGAGCAGTACTTC.

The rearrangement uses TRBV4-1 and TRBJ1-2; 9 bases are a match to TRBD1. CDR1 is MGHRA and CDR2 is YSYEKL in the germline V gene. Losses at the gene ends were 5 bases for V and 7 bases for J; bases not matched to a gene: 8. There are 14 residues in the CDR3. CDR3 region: CASSTGQGSGGYTF. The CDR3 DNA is TGCGCCAGCAGCACGGGACAGGGTAGCGGTGGCTACACCTTC.

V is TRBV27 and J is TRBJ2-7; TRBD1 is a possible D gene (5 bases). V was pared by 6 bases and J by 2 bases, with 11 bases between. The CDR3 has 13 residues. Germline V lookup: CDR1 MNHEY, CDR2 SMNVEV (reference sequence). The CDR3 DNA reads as TGTGCCAGCAGCCTAGGGGTTCCCTACGAGCAGTACTTC. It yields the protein CASSLGVPYEQYF.

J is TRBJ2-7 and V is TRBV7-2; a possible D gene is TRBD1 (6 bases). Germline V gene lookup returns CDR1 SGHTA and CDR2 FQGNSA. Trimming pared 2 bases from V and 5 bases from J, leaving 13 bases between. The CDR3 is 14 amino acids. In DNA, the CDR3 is TGTGCCAGCAGCTTAAGTGGGGGCCGGGACGAGCAGTACTTC. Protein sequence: CASSLSGGRDEQYF.